The 27 T cell receptor beta chains in this list originate from one sample, sequenced in a study of T-cell memory formation after mild COVID-19. TCRdb recomputed calls from the 5' RACE reads with MiXCR, one row per CDR3 protein. The table includes about 350,000 distinct CDR3 sequences, approximately 29% detected once. The sequenced sample was PBMCs or a T cell subset sorted from them (not recorded which). These receptors originate from an adult woman who had mild COVID-19 (a few samples of this study predate the infection). Cell type and time point are not known.

This clonotype came up many times. The CDR3 nucleotides are TGTGCCAGCAGCCGGGACAGGGGTAACTATGGCTACACCTTC. Protein: CASSRDRGNYGYTF. The chain has TRBV7-2 and TRBJ1-2; 10 bases map to TRBD1. V lost 5 bases and J lost 1; bases outside the gene matches: 1. This CDR3 region has 14 residues. Per the germline V gene, CDR1 is SGHTA and CDR2 is FQGNSA.

J is TRBJ1-1 and V is TRBV18; 11 bases match TRBD1. Germline-derived CDR1 and CDR2 are KGHSH and LQKENI. The CDR3 is made up of 19 amino acids. J lost 1 base, V lost 5 bases, and 15 bases had no gene match. Here the CDR3 DNA reads TGTGCCAGCTCATCGATATGGGACAGGGGGATACTTGGGAACACTGAAGCTTTCTTT. Its translation is CASSSIWDRGILGNTEAFF. The whole variable domain, remainder taken from reference TRBV18 and TRBJ1-1, is NAGVMQNPRHLVRRRGQEARLRCSPMKGHSHVYWYRQLPEEGLKFMVYLQKENIIDESGMPKERFSAEFPKEGPSILRIQQVVRGDSAAYFCASSSIWDRGILGNTEAFFGQGTRLTVV.

For this clonotype: This CDR3 fails to terminate in the conserved phenylalanine or tryptophan, so it likely reflects a read error. J is TRBJ1-2 and V is TRBV18; the match to TRBD1 covers 8 bases. Germline V gene data show CDR1 as KGHSH and CDR2 as LQKENI. Unmatched junction bases numbered 11, after V lost 8 bases and J lost 3 bases. The length of the CDR3 is 15 residues. The CDR3 region is CASTHPGQGDYGYTL. CDR3 DNA: TGTGCCAGCACCCACCCTGGACAGGGCGACTATGGCTACACCTTA.

The chain joins TRBV29-1 to TRBJ2-5; TRBD2 might be the D (5 bases). Trimming pared 3 bases from V and 9 bases from J, leaving 17 bases between. Germline loops: CDR1 SQVTM, CDR2 ANQGSEA. The CDR3 is made up of 13 amino acids. CDR3: CSVDELELESQYF. The CDR3 region has the DNA TGCAGCGTTGATGAACTAGAGTTGGAGTCCCAGTACTTC. Looking up the rest from reference TRBV29-1 and TRBJ2-5 gives the full variable domain: SAVISQKPSRDICQRGTSLTIQCQVDSQVTMMFWYRQQPGQSLTLIATANQGSEATYESGFVIDKFPISRPNLTFSTLTVSNMSPEDSSIYLCSVDELELESQYFGPGTRLLVL.

The CDR3 spells CASRRPYSGIVTDTQYF. CDR3 DNA: TGTGCCAGCAGGAGACCCTATAGCGGGATTGTCACAGATACGCAGTATTTT. The chain uses TRBV2 and TRBJ2-3; 8 bases align to TRBD2. Germline V gene data show CDR1 as SNHLY and CDR2 as FYNNEI. J lost 2 bases, V lost 6 bases, and 13 bases had no gene match. CDR3 length: 17 residues.

V usage is TRBV5-1 and J usage is TRBJ2-1, with 13 bases lining up with TRBD2. This CDR3 has 15 residues. Germline trimming cut 4 bases from V and 5 bases from J; bases unmatched to any gene: 3. Germline V gene data show CDR1 as SGHRS and CDR2 as YFSETQ. DNA of the CDR3: TGCGCCAGCAGCGGCGGACTAGCGGGGGACAATGAGCAGTTCTTC. As protein: CASSGGLAGDNEQFF.

This clonotype was picked up a small number of times. The rearrangement links TRBV5-5 to TRBJ2-7, with 9 bases matching TRBD2. Germline V gives CDR1 SGHKS, CDR2 YYEKEE (reference sequence). J gave up 5 bases and V 6 bases, and 15 bases lay outside the gene matches. The CDR3 runs 16 residues. In DNA, the CDR3 is TGTGCCAGCACCCCAGGTCGGAGCGGGGGGACCAACGAGCAGTACTTC. The encoded protein is CASTPGRSGGTNEQYF.

The gene calls are TRBV10-3 and TRBJ2-2, with 9 positions matching TRBD1. The V gene end was trimmed by 7 bases and the J gene end by 5 bases; junction bases not matched to a gene: 5. There are 14 residues in the CDR3. Germline lookup yields CDR1 ENHRY and CDR2 SYGVKD. The CDR3 sequence is CAIMDRGSTGELFF. The CDR3 nucleotides read TGTGCCATCATGGACAGGGGCTCGACCGGGGAGCTGTTTTTT.

This chain uses TRBV5-1 with TRBJ2-3; no reliable D call. CDR3 size: 17 residues. Germline CDR1 reads SGHRS; CDR2 reads YFSETQ. Trimming stripped 0 bases from V and 0 bases from J, with 14 bases between. CDR3 DNA sequence: TGCGCCAGCAGCTTGGGTGCTGGAGCCTATAGCACAGATACGCAGTATTTT. Encoded protein: CASSLGAGAYSTDTQYF.

The V gene is TRBV7-9, the J gene TRBJ2-7, with D perhaps TRBD2 (5 bases). Trimming cost V 4 bases and J 4 bases, with 17 bases left between them. Germline loops: CDR1 SEHNR, CDR2 FQNEAQ (reference sequence). CDR3 size: 15 residues. In DNA, the CDR3 is TGTGCCAGCAGCTCCAACAAGGGAGACTTTTACGAGCAGTACTTC. Amino acid sequence: CASSSNKGDFYEQYF.

This clonotype was detected only a few times. The V and J genes are TRBV6-6 and TRBJ1-5, with a tentative D call TRBD1 (6 bases). The CDR3 is 13 amino acids. V gave up 5 bases and J gave up 5 bases, with 10 bases separating them. Germline V gives CDR1 MNHNY, CDR2 SVGAGI (reference sequence). CDR3 nucleotides: TGTGCCAGCAGTGAAGGGACACATCAGCCCCAGCATTTT. Its translation: CASSEGTHQPQHF.

The chain employs TRBV20-1 and TRBJ2-7, with D tentatively TRBD1 (7 bases). The CDR3 runs 15 residues. V was clipped by 3 bases and J by 5 bases, with 20 bases between them. Germline loops: CDR1 DFQATT, CDR2 SNEGSKA (reference sequence). CDR3 bases: TGCAGTGCTAGCCAACGGGCAGGGGGGAACCACGAGCAGTACTTC. Its translation: CSASQRAGGNHEQYF.

The chain employs TRBV10-3 and TRBJ2-3; 10 nucleotides line up with TRBD2. Germline values: CDR1 ENHRY, CDR2 SYGVKD. V was clipped by 10 bases and J by 6 bases; unmatched bases: 10. The CDR3 consists of 14 residues. The CDR3 DNA sequence: TGTGCCACCCTCAGCGGGGGGGCCGGGGATACGCAGTATTTT. Amino acids: CATLSGGAGDTQYF.

This clonotype was seen at least ten times. V is TRBV27 and J is TRBJ1-5; D is ambiguous. There are 13 residues in the CDR3. The germline gives CDR1 MNHEY, CDR2 SMNVEV (reference sequence). Deletions cut 4 bases from V and 6 bases from J, with 10 bases between. The CDR3 loop is CASSSSSTQPQHF. CDR3 sequence (DNA): TGTGCCAGCAGTTCCAGCAGTACTCAGCCCCAGCATTTT.

The V gene is TRBV12-3 or TRBV12-4, the J gene TRBJ2-1, with 13 bases that match TRBD2. V gave up 5 bases and J gave up 4 bases; unmatched junction bases: 5. The CDR3 consists of 16 residues. The CDR3 region has the DNA TGTGCCAGCAGTATACTAGCGGGGGGGCCTTACAATGAGCAGTTCTTC. Amino acid sequence: CASSILAGGPYNEQFF.

This clonotype was found a few times. V and J are TRBV4-1 and TRBJ2-1, with D perhaps TRBD1 (6 bases). Deletions cut 6 bases from V and 5 bases from J, with 20 bases between. The CDR3 is 16 residues long. Germline CDR1 MGHRA, CDR2 YSYEKL. The CDR3 protein is CASRLQGHSLDNEQFF. The CDR3 coding sequence is TGCGCCAGCAGGCTGCAGGGGCACTCCTTAGACAATGAGCAGTTCTTC.

There are a few counts of this clonotype. The chain recombines TRBV29-1 with TRBJ2-7, with D possibly TRBD2 on 6 matching bases. Between the trimmed V and J ends, which lost 4 bases and 3 bases, there was a span of 22 bases. The CDR3 extends over 16 amino acids. Germline CDR1 is SQVTM and CDR2 is ANQGSEA. CDR3 loop: CSVAPRETPSFYEQYF. The CDR3 DNA follows: TGCAGCGTTGCCCCCCGGGAGACACCATCCTTCTACGAGCAGTACTTC.

This clonotype came up a few times. The genes are TRBV12-3 or TRBV12-4 and TRBJ1-3; D perhaps matches TRBD1 (5 bases). The CDR3 is 14 residues long. V lost 6 bases, J lost 4 bases, and 13 bases lay in between. CDR3 region: CASSDGARGNTIYF. The DNA of the CDR3 is TGTGCCAGCAGCGATGGGGCACGAGGAAACACCATATATTTT.

This clonotype was counted many times. One end of the junction fails to match germline, which may point to a read error. The chain has TRBV12-3 or TRBV12-4 and TRBJ2-7; D not resolved. This CDR3 has 12 amino acids. The CDR3 reads CASSLVRYEQYF. CDR3 nucleotides: TGTGCCAGCAGCTTAGTTCGGTACGAGCAGTACTTC.

The chain recombines TRBV15 with TRBJ1-1, with D unresolved. CDR1 LNHNV and CDR2 YYDKDF come from the germline V gene (reference sequence). The CDR3 contains 15 residues. V was pared by 0 bases and J by 2 bases, with 10 bases between. This CDR3 is CATSREPRLNTEAFF. CDR3 nucleotides: TGTGCCACCAGCAGAGAACCCAGACTAAACACTGAAGCTTTCTTT.

This clonotype was recorded many times. The chain couples TRBV14 to TRBJ2-7, with 7 nucleotides matching TRBD1. The germline gives CDR1 SGHDN, CDR2 FVKESK. V gave up 4 bases and J gave up 6 bases; unmatched junction bases: 9. The CDR3 length is 14 residues. CDR3 nucleotides: TGTGCCAGCAGCCCCGCCGGGACAGCTAGCGAGCAGTACTTC. This translates into CASSPAGTASEQYF.

This clonotype was picked up a small number of times. This chain connects TRBV7-2 to TRBJ2-3, with unresolved D. Trimming took 2 bases from V and 1 from J, leaving 10 bases between them. CDR3 size: 15 residues. In germline, CDR1 is SGHTA, CDR2 FQGNSA. CDR3: CASSLRGLGTDTQYF. CDR3 nucleotides: TGTGCCAGCAGCTTACGAGGATTGGGCACAGATACGCAGTATTTT.

The chain is built from TRBV6-5 and TRBJ1-2, with 9 bases aligning to TRBD1. Germline loops: CDR1 MNHEY, CDR2 SVGAGI. The CDR3 contains 15 residues. The trim removed 4 bases at V and 1 base at J, leaving 4 bases unmatched. The DNA for the CDR3 is TGTGCCAGCAGTTTGGGACAGGGACTTAACTATGGCTACACCTTC. It is translated as CASSLGQGLNYGYTF.

This sequence joins TRBV4-2 and TRBJ2-1; 7 bases agree with TRBD2. V lost 0 bases and J lost 6; bases outside the gene matches: 5. The CDR3 is 15 residues long. Germline V lookup: CDR1 LGHNA, CDR2 YNFKEQ. CDR3 DNA sequence: TGTGCCAGCAGCCAAGATGGACTAGGTATCAATGAGCAGTTCTTC. Translating it yields CASSQDGLGINEQFF.

This clonotype was picked up a small number of times. The chain links TRBV6-5 to TRBJ2-3; 9 bases agree with TRBD2. CDR1 is MNHEY and CDR2 is SVGAGI in the germline V gene. V was pared by 4 bases and J by 2 bases, with 10 bases of the junction left unmatched. The CDR3 has 17 amino acids. The DNA of the CDR3 is TGTGCCAGCAGTTCCGGGACTAGCCCTTTCTCCACAGATACGCAGTATTTT. Amino acid sequence: CASSSGTSPFSTDTQYF.

The genes are TRBV5-1 and TRBJ1-1; D not resolved. The V and J ends lost 5 bases and 2 bases respectively, with 16 bases between them. Germline-derived CDR1 and CDR2 are SGHRS and YFSETQ. This CDR3 has 15 residues. The CDR3 coding sequence is TGCGCCAGCAGATCCGGGTCCGACCCCAACACTGAAGCTTTCTTT. It codes for CASRSGSDPNTEAFF.

The rearrangement links TRBV5-6 to TRBJ1-1; D possibly corresponds to TRBD1 (6 bases). Trimming cost V 4 bases and J 0 bases, with 10 bases left between them. This CDR3 contains 14 residues. Per germline, CDR1 SGHDT and CDR2 YYEEEE. The DNA for the CDR3 is TGTGCCAGCAGCCAAGGACAGTTGAACACTGAAGCTTTCTTT. Translation gives CASSQGQLNTEAFF.